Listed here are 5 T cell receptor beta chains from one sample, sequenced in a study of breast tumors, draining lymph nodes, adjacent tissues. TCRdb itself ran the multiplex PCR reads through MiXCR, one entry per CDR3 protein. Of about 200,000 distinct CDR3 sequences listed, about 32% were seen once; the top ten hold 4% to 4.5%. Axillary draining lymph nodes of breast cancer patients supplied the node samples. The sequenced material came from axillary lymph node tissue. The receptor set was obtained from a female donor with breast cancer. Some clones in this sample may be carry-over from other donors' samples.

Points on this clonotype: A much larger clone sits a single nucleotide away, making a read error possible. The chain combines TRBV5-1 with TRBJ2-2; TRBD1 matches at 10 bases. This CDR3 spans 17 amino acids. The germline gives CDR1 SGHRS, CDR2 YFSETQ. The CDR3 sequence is CASSPRPGQGGSGERFF. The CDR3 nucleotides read TGCGCCAGCAGCCCCCGCCCTGGACAGGGGGGATCCGGGGAGCGGTTTTTT.

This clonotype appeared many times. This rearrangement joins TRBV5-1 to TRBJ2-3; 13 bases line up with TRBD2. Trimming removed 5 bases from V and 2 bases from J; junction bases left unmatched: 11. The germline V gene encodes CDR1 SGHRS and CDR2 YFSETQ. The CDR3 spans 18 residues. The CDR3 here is CASRAGTSGTLHTDTQYF. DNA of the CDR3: TGCGCCAGCAGGGCCGGGACTAGCGGGACCTTGCACACAGATACGCAGTATTTT.

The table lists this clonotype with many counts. The CDR3 sequence: CASKLEGPPTQETQYF. In nucleotides, the CDR3 is TGTGCCAGCAAACTAGAGGGCCCCCCAACACAAGAGACCCAGTACTTC. The chain employs TRBV28 and TRBJ2-5; D is possibly TRBD2 (5 bases). The CDR3 covers 16 residues. Germline V gene sequence: CDR1 MDHEN, CDR2 SYDVKM. The V gene lost 7 bases and the J gene lost 2 bases, with 20 bases spanning the gap.

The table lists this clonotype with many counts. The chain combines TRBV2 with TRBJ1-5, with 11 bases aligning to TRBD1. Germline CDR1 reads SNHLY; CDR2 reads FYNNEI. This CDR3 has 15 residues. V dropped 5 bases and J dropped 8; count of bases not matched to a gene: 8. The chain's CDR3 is CASSSGTGGMKPQHF. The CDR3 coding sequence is TGTGCCAGCAGTTCGGGGACAGGGGGAATGAAGCCCCAGCATTTT.

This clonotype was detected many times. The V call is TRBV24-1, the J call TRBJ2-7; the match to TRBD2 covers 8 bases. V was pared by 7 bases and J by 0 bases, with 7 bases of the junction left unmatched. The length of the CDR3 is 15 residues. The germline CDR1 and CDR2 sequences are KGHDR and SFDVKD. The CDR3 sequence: CATRDPGRASYEQYF. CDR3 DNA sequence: TGTGCCACCAGAGATCCCGGGAGGGCCTCCTACGAGCAGTACTTC.